This T cell receptor beta chain was identified in a study of blood T cell repertoires in COVID-19. The overall study: The samples span acute and convalescent COVID-19 from the United States, Italy and Spain.

Trimming removed 4 bases from V and 8 bases from J; junction bases left unmatched: 8. The CDR3 length is 13 residues. Germline CDR1 is SGHRS and CDR2 is YFSETQ. Repertoires were generated with immunoSEQ multiplex PCR, while TCRdb's copy carries only in-frame clones and drops some. The repertoire holds 15,000 to 20,000 clones, about four fifths seen once, with about 27% in the top ten. The clonotype comes from a woman in her sixties or seventies with active COVID-19. Sequencing was performed on peripheral blood. The rearrangement uses TRBV5-1 and TRBJ1-1; 7 bases are shared with TRBD1. The CDR3 coding sequence is TGCGCCAGCAGCCCGTTCGGACAGGCCGAAGCTTTCTTT. Translated: CASSPFGQAEAFF.